What follows are 22 T cell receptor beta chains derived from one specimen sequenced in a study of T cell repertoires in cytomegalovirus infection. MiXCR, applied by TCRdb to the reads, yields one record per CDR3 protein. The sample records 200,000 to 250,000 distinct CDR3 sequences, 35% to 45% being singletons. Antigens of these TCRs are unknown. Specimen: CD8+ T cells from cultured PBMCs, collected from culture after CMV antigen stimulation. All receptors come from a human donor in good health (CMV status not recorded). Some clones in this sample may be carry-over from other donors' samples.

In its sample, this clonotype was seen many times. The CDR3 sequence: CASSRTGTSGWEFPYNEQFF. The CDR3 nucleotides read TGTGCCAGCAGCAGAACCGGGACTAGCGGGTGGGAATTCCCCTACAATGAGCAGTTCTTC. This chain joins TRBV7-6 and TRBJ2-1; TRBD2 agrees at 12 bases. This CDR3 region has 20 residues. CDR1 and CDR2 from the germline V gene are SGHVS and FNYEAQ. V lost 5 bases to trimming and J lost 2 bases; unmatched junction nucleotides: 16.

This clonotype was seen more than once but under ten times. For the CDR3, the DNA is TGTGCCAGCACTGGGAGGGAGTACGGCACAGATACGCAGTATTTT. Residues: CASTGREYGTDTQYF. The J gene is TRBJ2-3, the V gene TRBV28; 7 bases fit TRBD2. Germline V gene data show CDR1 as MDHEN and CDR2 as SYDVKM. After removal of 7 bases from V and 1 base from J, the junction contained 8 bases not matched to a gene. The CDR3 totals 15 residues.

Note on this clonotype: One base away lies a much larger clone, so this may be a sequencing read error. This rearrangement joins TRBV6-1 to TRBJ1-2; no clear D gene. Germline lookup yields CDR1 MNHNS and CDR2 SASEGT. The ends were cut back, 8 bases at V and 12 bases at J, with 22 bases in the middle. The CDR3 is 13 residues long. The CDR3 reads CASLPPGSGGHTF. Written as DNA, the CDR3 is TGTGCCAGCCTCCCCCCGGGTTCGGGCGGCCACACCTTC.

The chain uses TRBV6-6 and TRBJ1-1; perhaps TRBD1 as D (6 bases). This CDR3 is 15 amino acids long. Trimming shortened V by 4 bases and J by 1 base, and 13 bases separated the two germline ends. The germline CDR1 and CDR2 sequences are MNHNY and SVGAGI (reference sequence). CDR3 coding DNA: TGTGCCAGCAGTTTCACAGGGAGGGCGAACACTGAAGCTTTCTTT. Its translation is CASSFTGRANTEAFF.

The gene calls are TRBV7-3 and TRBJ2-7, with D maybe TRBD2 (7 bases). Trimming took off 5 bases at V and 2 bases at J, with 16 bases between the two ends. Per the germline V gene, CDR1 is SGHTA and CDR2 is FQGTGA. The CDR3 totals 15 residues. The CDR3 nucleotides read TGTGCCAGCAGCCCTGGGGGGGCCGGAGCCTACGAGCAGTACTTC. Residues: CASSPGGAGAYEQYF.

This clonotype was found a few times. V is TRBV7-3 and J is TRBJ2-5, with 7 bases matching TRBD2. The CDR3 is made up of 14 amino acids. Losses at the gene ends were 0 bases for V and 5 bases for J; bases not matched to a gene: 3. In germline, CDR1 is SGHTA, CDR2 FQGTGA. The CDR3 DNA reads as TGTGCCAGCAGCTTAACGGGGGGGATGGAGACCCAGTACTTC. Translated, it gives CASSLTGGMETQYF.

The table lists this clonotype with many counts. The chain combines TRBV7-2 with TRBJ1-5; D not resolved. Deletions cut 0 bases from V and 3 bases from J, with 0 bases between. Germline V gives CDR1 SGHTA, CDR2 FQGNSA. This CDR3 has 12 residues. In DNA form, the CDR3 reads TGTGCCAGCAGCTTAGCCAATCAGCCCCAGCATTTT. It encodes CASSLANQPQHF.

This clonotype has only a few counts. The rearrangement uses TRBV12-3 or TRBV12-4 and TRBJ2-2, with 12 bases fitting TRBD2. V lost 4 bases to trimming and J lost 1 base; unmatched junction nucleotides: 7. This CDR3 region has 18 residues. CDR3 residues: CASSWSSSGRGNTGELFF. CDR3 in DNA: TGTGCCAGCAGTTGGTCGTCTAGCGGGAGGGGGAACACCGGGGAGCTGTTTTTT.

This chain's CDR3 is CASSPTSGNYQETQYF. DNA for the CDR3: TGTGCCAGCAGTCCCACTAGCGGGAATTACCAAGAGACCCAGTACTTC. The chain is built from TRBV27 and TRBJ2-5; 10 nucleotides match TRBD2. Per germline, CDR1 MNHEY and CDR2 SMNVEV (reference sequence). This CDR3 is built from 16 residues. After removal of 5 bases from V and 0 bases from J, the junction contained 6 bases not matched to a gene.

V and J are TRBV6-5 and TRBJ2-7; 8 nucleotides align to TRBD1. Trimming took 6 bases from V and 2 from J; bases not matched to a gene: 6. This CDR3 region has 14 residues. Germline V gene lookup returns CDR1 MNHEY and CDR2 SVGAGI. The CDR3 DNA reads TGTGCCAGCAGCGGGGACAGGCGCACCTACGAGCAGTACTTC. Amino acids: CASSGDRRTYEQYF.

This clonotype was counted a single time. The V and J genes are TRBV27 and TRBJ2-3; 11 bases line up with TRBD2. V was pared by 8 bases and J by 6 bases, with 4 bases of the junction left unmatched. CDR3 length: 13 amino acids. Germline V gene sequence: CDR1 MNHEY, CDR2 SMNVEV (reference sequence). The CDR3, as DNA: TGTGCCAGCCTTGGGACTAGCGGTGATACGCAGTATTTT. It codes for CASLGTSGDTQYF.

The chain couples TRBV27 to TRBJ1-2; D call uncertain. The ends were cut back, 0 bases at V and 0 bases at J, with 20 bases in the middle. Germline lookup yields CDR1 MNHEY and CDR2 SMNVEV (reference sequence). The CDR3 sequence is 19 residues long. In nucleotides, the CDR3 is TGTGCCAGCAGTTTATCGTGGGTGGAGAGCGTGGCAACTAACTATGGCTACACCTTC. It translates to CASSLSWVESVATNYGYTF.

There are many counts of this clonotype. This chain joins TRBV7-3 and TRBJ2-4; 7 bases line up with TRBD1. This CDR3 spans 14 amino acids. V lost 4 bases, J lost 1 base, and 1 base stayed unmatched. Germline CDR1 is SGHTA and CDR2 is FQGTGA. The CDR3 loop is CASSSQGAKNIQYF. The CDR3 DNA follows: TGTGCCAGCAGCTCACAGGGGGCCAAAAACATTCAGTACTTC. The full variable domain, with the rest looked up from reference TRBV7-3 and TRBJ2-4, is GAGVSQTPSNKVTEKGKYVELRCDPISGHTALYWYRQSLGQGPEFLIYFQGTGAADDSGLPNDRFFAVRPEGSVSTLKIQRTERGDSAVYLCASSSQGAKNIQYFGAGTRLSVL.

This chain uses TRBV11-2 with TRBJ2-3; TRBD1 matches 9 bases. Unmatched junction bases numbered 10, after V lost 3 bases and J lost 0 bases. The length of the CDR3 is 18 residues. Germline values: CDR1 SGHAT, CDR2 FQNNGV. The CDR3, as DNA: TGTGCCAGCAGCTTTCGACAGGGGGAACACCCAAGCACAGATACGCAGTATTTT. Its protein is CASSFRQGEHPSTDTQYF.

The chain recombines TRBV6-5 with TRBJ2-7, with D possibly TRBD1 on 6 matching bases. This CDR3 comprises 15 residues. The V end was cut by 6 bases, the J end by 7 bases, with 22 bases between. In germline, CDR1 is MNHEY, CDR2 SVGAGI. The CDR3 coding sequence is TGTGCCAGCAGGGACGGGCAGGGGCGGATGGAGGAGCAGTACTTC. Translated, it gives CASRDGQGRMEEQYF.

This clonotype was observed a handful of times. The chain recombines TRBV7-8 with TRBJ2-5; D call uncertain. The V end lost 1 base, the J end lost 1 base, and 7 bases lay between the germline ends. The CDR3 is 14 residues long. Germline V lookup: CDR1 SGHVS, CDR2 FQNEAQ. The CDR3 is CASSLVAFQETQYF. The CDR3 DNA reads as TGTGCCAGCAGCTTAGTCGCATTCCAAGAGACCCAGTACTTC.

Regarding this clonotype: A read error may produce the germline difference seen at one junction end. The chain combines TRBV7-3 with TRBJ2-1, with 7 nucleotides matching TRBD2. The CDR3 is 16 amino acids. Germline V gives CDR1 SGHTA, CDR2 FQGTGA. CDR3 sequence: CASSPFPSGTYNEPFF. In DNA form, the CDR3 reads TGTGCCAGCAGCCCCTTCCCTAGCGGAACCTACAATGAGCCGTTCTTC.

In this sample, this clonotype turned up a few times. The V call is TRBV7-6, the J call TRBJ1-1; D is undetermined. This CDR3 has 16 amino acids. Trimming took 4 bases from V and 4 from J, leaving 19 bases between them. The V gene's germline CDR1 is SGHVS and CDR2 FNYEAQ. The CDR3 protein is CASSSLGEGWGTEAFF. The CDR3 region has the DNA TGTGCCAGCAGCTCCCTGGGTGAAGGGTGGGGCACTGAAGCTTTCTTT. Full variable domain (remainder filled in from reference TRBV7-6 and TRBJ1-1): GAGVSQSPRYKVTKRGQDVALRCDPISGHVSLYWYRQALGQGPEFLTYFNYEAQQDKSGLPNDRFSAERPEGSISTLTIQRTEQRDSAMYRCASSSLGEGWGTEAFFGQGTRLTVV.

This chain connects TRBV7-3 to TRBJ2-2; D is unresolved. Trimming shortened V by 6 bases and J by 5 bases, and 22 bases separated the two germline ends. The CDR3 length is 17 residues. Germline CDR1 SGHTA, CDR2 FQGTGA. The CDR3 DNA follows: TGTGCCAGCAGTCTGAGGACGGCGAACCTCAGGACCGGGGAGCTGTTTTTT. It translates to CASSLRTANLRTGELFF.

This clonotype was counted ten times or more. The rearrangement uses TRBV7-9 and TRBJ2-1, with TRBD2 matching 7 bases. CDR3 size: 12 residues. Trimming removed 5 bases from V and 9 bases from J; junction bases left unmatched: 4. The germline CDR1 and CDR2 sequences are SEHNR and FQNEAQ (reference sequence). The CDR3 DNA reads TGTGCCAGCAGCGCCGGGGGGACTGAGCAGTTCTTC. Protein: CASSAGGTEQFF.

The table lists this clonotype with many counts. The chain employs TRBV20-1 and TRBJ1-1; tentatively, D is TRBD1 (6 bases). The V gene's germline CDR1 is DFQATT and CDR2 SNEGSKA (reference sequence). Trimming shortened V by 0 bases and J by 4 bases, and 15 bases separated the two germline ends. The CDR3 runs to 15 residues. The CDR3 sequence: CSARDGGRGGTEAFF. DNA of the CDR3: TGCAGTGCTAGAGATGGCGGCAGGGGTGGCACTGAAGCTTTCTTT.

The V gene is TRBV28, the J gene TRBJ2-1; D possibly uses TRBD1 or TRBD2 (5 bases each). In germline, CDR1 is MDHEN, CDR2 SYDVKM. Trimming took off 2 bases at V and 3 bases at J, with 14 bases between the two ends. The CDR3 loop spans 16 amino acids. The CDR3 DNA reads TGTGCCAGCAGTTTACCGGGACCCGAAGGCTACAATGAGCAGTTCTTC. It codes for CASSLPGPEGYNEQFF.